The TCR beta chain described here comes from a study of blood T cell repertoires in COVID-19. Produced via immunoSEQ multiplex PCR; TCRdb's table is partial and in-frame only. In the table there are fewer than 200,000 clones, roughly nine tenths of which are singletons. Looked up from germline, CDR1 is SNHLY and CDR2 is FYNNEI. J lost 4 bases, V lost 6 bases, and 7 bases had no gene match. The CDR3 contains 14 residues. The chain is built from TRBV2 and TRBJ1-2, with TRBD1 matching 8 bases. The TCR was taken from a man between 18 and 35 years old who had recovered from COVID-19. The sequencing input was peripheral blood. The CDR3 loop is CASRQTGATYGYTF. The CDR3 nucleotides read TGTGCCAGCAGACAGACAGGGGCGACCTATGGCTACACCTTC.